This record concerns one T cell receptor (beta chain) sequence. Its antigen has not been determined. Base qualities are missing; no much larger clone stands one base away. Libraries were prepared through the immunoSEQ multiplex PCR assay. For TCR sequencing, RNA was extracted from every sample and reverse transcribed into cDNA to serve as template. First-strand cDNA was synthesized using SuperScript III with a 2:1 mix of oligo-dT and random hexamers. A synthetic immune receptor repertoire was used to gauge amplification bias, and whatever bias remained was removed computationally. The published analysis was carried out like this. Raw reads were preprocessed to remove errors, and CDR3 was defined according to IMGT conventions as the region from the conserved cysteine to phenylalanine. Clonality was computed by normalizing Shannon entropy by log2 of the number of productive unique TCRs and subtracting the result from 1. Scalp TCRbeta sequences were cross-referenced with sorted blood CD4 and CD8 repertoires so that the CD4 or CD8 identity of scalp clones could be inferred. The source is immuneACCESS, and TCRdb retained only in-frame sequences with V and J called. Part of the clones is not carried over; for the studies checked, unresolved V genes explain less than half of this, and the remainder is unexplained. The V and J calls and clone size were taken over from that table, and D and trimming were inferred from the DNA. This sample comprises 15,000 to 20,000 clones, around 66% of them detected only once. The top ten hold 6% to 7.5% of the sample.

This sample's time point label indicates: baseline before oral tofacitinib. Peripheral blood and lesional scalp punch biopsies were obtained from patients with alopecia areata. Scalp biopsies from humans were placed right away in PAXgene tissue containers for fixation. This specimen comes from a study of CD8+ T cells in alopecia areata listed by TCRdb under 2018. With respect to the entire study: The treated patients, all with moderate-to-severe alopecia areata, were enrolled in an open-label pilot trial of oral tofacitinib given at 5 to 10 mg twice daily. Tofacitinib was administered for 6 to 18 months, and 6 months of follow-up off drug were then conducted to assess delayed response and recurrence. To study T cell clonal expansion in alopecia areata, the researchers applied high-throughput TCRbeta sequencing to both the C3H/HeJ mouse model and human patients. On the human side, TCRbeta sequencing was run on scalp tissue and on sorted CD4+ and CD8+ peripheral blood T cells from healthy controls and from alopecia areata patients with either patchy or totalis/universalis disease. Biopsies were taken from tofacitinib-treated patients at baseline and again at 4 and 24 weeks into treatment, and several of those patients also had a later scalp biopsy. Clonality in the scalp was compared among normal scalp (n=4), patchy alopecia areata scalp (n=8), and alopecia totalis/universalis scalp (n=8). The RNA source kit depended on sample type: the PAXgene miRNA kit for fixed scalp, the miRNeasy kit for PBMCs, and the RNeasy kit for mouse skin. immunoSEQ multiplex PCR using 35 Vbeta forward primers and 13 Jbeta reverse primers was used to amplify TCRbeta CDR3 regions.

General findings and caveats noted by the study authors: Unlike mouse skin, where gammadelta T cells dominate, normal human skin contains resident alphabeta T cells that get sequenced too, which complicates analysis of the scalp TCR repertoire. Compared with normal scalp, lesional scalp had higher clonality and more expanded CD8+ clones, particularly in alopecia totalis/universalis, a pattern that suggests antigenic drive. Shared TCR sequences between patients were less evident than in mice, which may be partly attributable to HLA diversity in the patient population.

This clonotype was obtained from a human donor with alopecia areata. Specimen: skin, collected at week 0.

The CDR3 reads CASSLLGREYYGYTF. The DNA sequence reads TGTGCCAGCAGTTTATTGGGCAGGGAGTACTATGGCTACACCTTC. This sequence uses TRBV27 and TRBJ1-2; TRBD1 is a weak D gene call, 5 bases matching. Trimming costs V 1 base and J 3 bases, and their ends lie 12 bases apart. From cysteine to phenylalanine, the CDR3 is 15 amino acids long. Only the CDR3 region is kept as DNA, spanning 45 bases read in frame from base 1. For CDR1 and CDR2, the germline V gene (reference sequence) lists MNHEY and SMNVEV.